This section outlines one TCR beta chain sequence together with its context. Its antigen remains unidentified. The CDR3 runs 16 residues. CDR1 and CDR2 from the germline V gene are SGHRS and YFSETQ. Trimming took off 7 bases at V and 2 bases at J, with 20 bases between the two ends. These data originate in a study of cytomegalovirus exposure and HLA in healthy donors. The study, taken as a whole, reports: In a later analysis, compared with equally common non-associated chains, HLA-associated beta chains were more expanded. The study found most TCR sequences rare, yet found some public TCRs in many donors. Links to common viral pathogens appeared, in a later analysis, for several of the most significant clusters. The study labeled about 160 TCR beta chains cytomegalovirus-associated.

The study ran its PCR with 60 Vbeta and 13 Jbeta primers. Sequenced by immunoSEQ multiplex PCR; TCRdb stores in-frame clones only, minus some. The sample has 100,000 to 150,000 clones; over 6.5% are singletons. Sequencing was done on a sample of PBMCs. The receptor's source is a woman aged 40 to 50 in good health and CMV-seropositive. The chain carries TRBV5-1 and TRBJ2-3; D gene unclear. The CDR3 DNA reads TGCGCCAGCTGCCCGCCCGGGTGGAAGGCCACAGATACGCAGTATTTT. It translates to CASCPPGWKATDTQYF.